These 24 T cell receptor beta chains originate from one sample sequenced in a study of control samples from healthy donors and cancer patients. This table comes from immunoSEQ multiplex PCR, and its TCRdb copy is limited to in-frame clones, with some not included. The sample includes 90,000 or so clones, just under 85% seen only once; the top ten take approximately 20%. Sequences were obtained from blood. Receptor source: a young man in good health.

The chain has TRBV19 and TRBJ1-2; weak D call: TRBD1 (5 bases). V was pared by 5 bases and J by 4 bases, with 14 bases between. Germline V lookup: CDR1 LNHDA, CDR2 SQIVND (reference sequence). The length of the CDR3 is 14 residues. Here the CDR3 DNA reads TGTGCCAGTAGTGGGGACGGGTTCTTCTATGGCTACACCTTC. This sequence encodes CASSGDGFFYGYTF.

The genes are TRBV20-1 and TRBJ2-1; D unresolved. From germline, CDR1 is DFQATT and CDR2 SNEGSKA (reference sequence). Trimming took 3 bases from V and 7 from J, leaving 19 bases between them. The CDR3 is 15 amino acids. For the CDR3, the DNA is TGCAGTGCTAGTCCCGGGCCGGAGAACCCTAATGAGCAGTTCTTC. Its protein product is CSASPGPENPNEQFF.

This chain connects TRBV4-1 to TRBJ1-1; 10 positions agree with TRBD1. V dropped 6 bases and J dropped 7; count of bases not matched to a gene: 5. The CDR3 contains 13 residues. Germline-derived CDR1 and CDR2 are MGHRA and YSYEKL. The chain's CDR3 is CASSQGQGIEAFF. The DNA for the CDR3 is TGCGCCAGCAGTCAGGGACAGGGGATTGAAGCTTTCTTT.

The rearrangement joins TRBV30 to TRBJ1-1; D is unclear. Per germline, CDR1 GTSNPN and CDR2 SVGIG (reference sequence). Trimming shortened V by 0 bases and J by 0 bases, and 11 bases separated the two germline ends. CDR3 length equals 15 residues. CDR3 DNA sequence: TGTGCCTGGAGTGTACTAGGGAACATGAACACTGAAGCTTTCTTT. Translation: CAWSVLGNMNTEAFF.

The J gene is TRBJ1-1, the V gene TRBV14, with unresolved D. In germline, CDR1 is SGHDN, CDR2 FVKESK. Trimming cost V 5 bases and J 1 base, with 8 bases left between them. The CDR3 length is 13 residues. CDR3 amino acids: CASSGQTNTEAFF. CDR3 DNA: TGTGCCAGCAGCGGCCAAACGAACACTGAAGCTTTCTTT. The variable domain in full, with the rest retrieved from reference TRBV14 and TRBJ1-1, is EAGVTQFPSHSVIEKGQTVTLRCDPISGHDNLYWYRRVMGKEIKFLLHFVKESKQDESGMPNNRFLAERTGGTYSTLKVQPAELEDSGVYFCASSGQTNTEAFFGQGTRLTVV.

The V gene is TRBV30, the J gene TRBJ2-7, with D hard to call. V was pared by 3 bases and J by 1 base, with 16 bases between. Looked up from germline, CDR1 is GTSNPN and CDR2 is SVGIG (reference sequence). The CDR3 covers 15 residues. CDR3 loop: CAWSPRTVLSYEQYF. DNA for the CDR3: TGTGCCTGGAGCCCCCGTACAGTCCTTTCCTACGAGCAGTACTTC. The full variable domain, rest sourced from reference TRBV30 and TRBJ2-7, is SQTIHQWPATLVQPVGSPLSLECTVEGTSNPNLYWYRQAAGRGLQLLFYSVGIGQISSEVPQNLSASRPQDRQFILSSKKLLLSDSGFYLCAWSPRTVLSYEQYFGPGTRLTVT.

The rearrangement links TRBV7-9 to TRBJ1-3, with D hard to call. This CDR3 region has 12 residues. Germline V gene data show CDR1 as SEHNR and CDR2 as FQNEAQ (reference sequence). Trimming took off 3 bases at V and 0 bases at J, with 0 bases between the two ends. The chain's CDR3 is CASSFSGNTIYF. In DNA form, the CDR3 reads TGTGCCAGCAGCTTCTCTGGAAACACCATATATTTT. Together with reference TRBV7-9 and TRBJ1-3, the CDR3 gives the full variable domain: DTGVSQNPRHKITKRGQNVTFRCDPISEHNRLYWYRQTLGQGPEFLTYFQNEAQLEKSRLLSDRFSAERPKGSFSTLEIQRTEQGDSAMYLCASSFSGNTIYFGEGSWLTVV.

This clone was seen a handful of times. The chain couples TRBV19 to TRBJ2-1, with 7 bases fitting TRBD1. Germline values: CDR1 LNHDA, CDR2 SQIVND (reference sequence). The length of the CDR3 is 14 residues. Trimming took 7 bases from V and 5 from J; bases not matched to a gene: 8. CDR3 protein: CASTLGGMNNEQFF. The DNA for the CDR3 is TGTGCCAGTACATTAGGGGGCATGAACAATGAGCAGTTCTTC.

This chain connects TRBV19 to TRBJ1-1; D is uncertain. Trimming removed 4 bases from V and 7 bases from J, with 19 bases in between. The CDR3 is made up of 15 amino acids. Germline values: CDR1 LNHDA, CDR2 SQIVND (reference sequence). The CDR3 sequence: CASSRNRQNHLEAFF. The CDR3 region has the DNA TGTGCCAGTAGTAGAAATAGGCAGAACCATCTTGAAGCTTTCTTT.

This clone has just one count. The chain links TRBV9 to TRBJ1-1, with D unresolved. CDR3 size: 14 residues. V lost 1 base and J lost 1, with 8 bases in between. CDR1 and CDR2 (germline): SGDLS, YYNGEE. The CDR3 loop reads CASSVLGGNTEAFF. CDR3 sequence (DNA): TGTGCCAGCAGCGTACTAGGCGGGAACACTGAAGCTTTCTTT.

The J gene is TRBJ1-1, the V gene TRBV7-6, with D unresolved. From germline, CDR1 is SGHVS and CDR2 FNYEAQ. The CDR3 sequence is 15 residues long. V lost 2 bases and J lost 4, with 14 bases in between. CDR3 DNA: TGTGCCAGCAGCTTATTCCCGTCCAAAAGCACTGAAGCTTTCTTT. The encoded protein is CASSLFPSKSTEAFF.

The chain joins TRBV7-6 to TRBJ2-7, with D tentatively TRBD1 (5 bases). V gave up 5 bases and J gave up 5 bases, with 22 bases separating them. The CDR3 is made up of 16 amino acids. Germline lookup yields CDR1 SGHVS and CDR2 FNYEAQ. CDR3 nucleotide sequence: TGTGCCAGCAGCCCCGCAGGGCTCGGACCTTCCCACGAGCAGTACTTC. It specifies CASSPAGLGPSHEQYF.

This chain joins TRBV7-3 and TRBJ2-3, with TRBD2 identical over 14 bases. Trimming removed 7 bases from V and 3 bases from J; junction bases left unmatched: 6. Germline assignment: CDR1 SGHTA and CDR2 FQGTGA. CDR3 length equals 16 residues. CDR3 coding DNA: TGTGCCAGCATCGGGACTAGCGGGGGTAAGACAGATACGCAGTATTTT. It codes for CASIGTSGGKTDTQYF.

This chain joins TRBV19 and TRBJ2-6; D not certain. Germline V gene data show CDR1 as LNHDA and CDR2 as SQIVND (reference sequence). The V end lost 6 bases, the J end lost 0 bases, and 6 bases lay between the germline ends. This CDR3 region has 14 residues. The CDR3 here is CASSQDSGANVLTF. In nucleotides, the CDR3 is TGTGCCAGTAGCCAGGACTCTGGGGCCAACGTCCTGACTTTC.

This chain uses TRBV9 with TRBJ1-4, with 9 bases aligning to TRBD1. The J segment lost 7 bases and the V segment lost 1 base, leaving 5 bases of the junction unmatched. Germline V gene lookup returns CDR1 SGDLS and CDR2 YYNGEE. This CDR3 has 15 residues. The CDR3 DNA follows: TGTGCCAGCAGCGTAACACAGGGGGCCTCTGAAAAACTGTTTTTT. Residues: CASSVTQGASEKLFF.

The chain has TRBV18 and TRBJ2-5, with D unresolved. Per germline, CDR1 KGHSH and CDR2 LQKENI. Trimming shortened V by 2 bases and J by 5 bases, and 9 bases separated the two germline ends. The CDR3 spans 13 residues. CDR3 residues: CASSPEWWETQYF. The CDR3 DNA reads as TGTGCCAGCTCACCAGAATGGTGGGAGACCCAGTACTTC.

This rearrangement joins TRBV5-5 to TRBJ2-7; D ambiguous. V gave up 9 bases and J gave up 0 bases, with 16 bases separating them. CDR3 length: 14 residues. Per the germline V gene, CDR1 is SGHKS and CDR2 is YYEKEE (reference sequence). CDR3: CATSVAASSYEQYF. As DNA, the CDR3 is TGTGCCACGTCGGTGGCGGCTAGCTCCTACGAGCAGTACTTC.

The chain recombines TRBV5-6 with TRBJ2-7, with 7 positions matching TRBD2. The CDR3 totals 14 residues. Germline trimming cut 3 bases from V and 4 bases from J; bases unmatched to any gene: 7. Per the germline V gene, CDR1 is SGHDT and CDR2 is YYEEEE. CDR3 amino acids: CASSWSGRIYEQYF. In nucleotides, the CDR3 is TGTGCCAGCAGCTGGTCCGGGAGGATTTACGAGCAGTACTTC.

This chain uses TRBV2 with TRBJ1-5; D perhaps matches TRBD1 (5 bases). The CDR3 has 15 amino acids. Per the germline V gene, CDR1 is SNHLY and CDR2 is FYNNEI. The V end lost 8 bases, the J end lost 1 base, and 15 bases lay between the germline ends. CDR3 amino acids: CASRRATVSNQPQHF. CDR3 bases: TGTGCCAGCCGCCGGGCGACAGTAAGCAATCAGCCCCAGCATTTT.

The V call is TRBV28, the J call TRBJ2-7; D perhaps matches TRBD2 (5 bases). The CDR3 has 13 residues. CDR1 MDHEN and CDR2 SYDVKM come from the germline V gene. The V and J ends lost 5 bases and 0 bases respectively, with 8 bases between them. The CDR3 DNA follows: TGTGCCAGCAGTCCGGGGAGCTCCTACGAGCAGTACTTC. Translating gives CASSPGSSYEQYF.

The chain uses TRBV7-8 and TRBJ2-7; 7 nucleotides line up with TRBD1. V gave up 5 bases and J gave up 6 bases; unmatched junction bases: 10. This CDR3 contains 14 residues. Germline CDR1 is SGHVS and CDR2 is FQNEAQ. This CDR3 is CASSPFSAGGEQYF. The CDR3 DNA follows: TGTGCCAGCAGCCCCTTCAGTGCAGGGGGCGAGCAGTACTTC.

The rearrangement links TRBV27 to TRBJ1-2; tentative D call: TRBD1 (5 bases). The V gene's germline CDR1 is MNHEY and CDR2 SMNVEV (reference sequence). The CDR3 extends over 11 amino acids. V lost 8 bases to trimming and J lost 3 bases, with 7 bases between them. As DNA, the CDR3 is TGTGCCAGCCGGGGGGACTATGGCTACACCTTC. It specifies CASRGDYGYTF.

The table lists this clone with a count of one. The gene calls are TRBV19 and TRBJ1-1; D is uncertain. The CDR3 runs 12 residues. Trimming pared 5 bases from V and 5 bases from J, leaving 9 bases between. Germline CDR1 is LNHDA and CDR2 is SQIVND (reference sequence). CDR3 sequence reads: CASSLGRTEAFF. CDR3 in DNA: TGTGCCAGTAGTCTAGGACGGACTGAAGCTTTCTTT.

The chain employs TRBV9 and TRBJ2-7, with a tentative D call TRBD1 (6 bases). Germline CDR1 is SGDLS and CDR2 is YYNGEE. The CDR3 sequence is 15 residues long. V was shortened by 0 bases and J by 2 bases, with 12 bases between the two germline ends. In DNA, the CDR3 is TGTGCCAGCAGCGTAGAAGGGGGTACGCCCTACGAGCAGTACTTC. Encoded protein: CASSVEGGTPYEQYF.